This T cell receptor beta chain comes out of a study of blood T cell repertoires in COVID-19. Original processing methods: Reference gene primers were amplified, and this amplification served to estimate nucleated cell counts. The table came from immunoSEQ multiplex PCR; TCRdb's copy has only in-frame clones and leaves some out. V and J calls and clone size are given by that table; D and trimming were obtained from the DNA. The sample has 250,000 to 350,000 clones, roughly 87% seen once. The receptor was isolated from a woman aged 45-60 years who had recovered from COVID-19. The sample taken for sequencing was peripheral blood.

CDR3 loop: CASSSLQEIRSDTQYF. In DNA, the CDR3 is TGTGCCAGCAGCTCACTACAGGAGATCCGTTCAGATACGCAGTATTTT. The V and J genes are TRBV7-9 and TRBJ2-3; a possible D gene is TRBD1 (5 bases). The V and J ends lost 4 bases and 4 bases respectively, with 18 bases between them. CDR1 is SEHNR and CDR2 is FQNEAQ in the germline V gene (reference sequence). This CDR3 has 16 residues.